Given below is one TCR beta chain in context. TCRdb keeps only in-frame clones here, not all; method: immunoSEQ multiplex PCR. Of approximately 260,000 clones in the sample, about nine tenths were seen once. The CDR3 consists of 18 residues. V lost 3 bases and J lost 3; bases outside the gene matches: 10. The germline gives CDR1 MDHEN, CDR2 SYDVKM. The age range of participants was 18 to 89 years, with residence in about two dozen US areas. Grouping used clinical history reported by participants in a survey and questionnaire. The data originate from a study of blood T cell repertoires in COVID-19. V usage is TRBV28 and J usage is TRBJ1-6, with TRBD1 matching 8 bases. The specimen was PBMCs or T cells enriched from blood (not recorded which). This TCR derives from a middle-aged woman with acute COVID-19. The CDR3 DNA is TGTGCCAGCAGTTTGGGCAGGGGGCGAGCATTCTATAATTCACCCCTCCACTTT. Its translation: CASSLGRGRAFYNSPLHF.